Given below is one TCR beta chain in context. Its antigen is still unknown. This sample was included in a study of T cell repertoires in cytomegalovirus infection. TCRdb reprocessed the reads via MiXCR and lists one record per CDR3 protein. This sample has about 78,000 distinct CDR3 sequences, with roughly 37% found just once. Sample: CD8+ T cells from cultured PBMCs, taken from culture after CMV antigen stimulation. The TCR was taken from a human donor in good health (CMV status not recorded). Some clones in this sample may be carry-over from other donors' samples.

The CDR3 here is CASSSVPDSVSGEKLFF. CDR3 nucleotides: TGTGCCAGCAGTTCAGTGCCCGACAGCGTTTCGGGGGAAAAACTGTTTTTT. V is TRBV6-6 and J is TRBJ1-4; a possible D gene is TRBD1 (5 bases). V was shortened by 4 bases and J by 8 bases, with 23 bases between the two germline ends. The CDR3 runs to 17 residues. Germline V gene lookup returns CDR1 MNHNY and CDR2 SVGAGI (reference sequence).